The sequence of this TCR beta chain was determined in a study of blood T cell repertoires in COVID-19. Libraries were prepared by immunoSEQ multiplex PCR; TCRdb keeps only in-frame clonotypes and omits some of them. This sample has over 250,000 clones, with around 87% found just once. This sequence originates from a woman aged 25 to 39 who had recovered from COVID-19. The specimen was PBMCs or T cells enriched from blood (not recorded which).

The CDR3 loop reads CAWSVHTGGGEKLFF. In DNA form, the CDR3 reads TGTGCCTGGAGTGTACATACGGGGGGTGGGGAAAAACTGTTTTTT. V and J are TRBV30 and TRBJ1-4, with a possible D match to TRBD1 (5 bases). Germline V gives CDR1 GTSNPN, CDR2 SVGIG (reference sequence). The CDR3 is 15 amino acids. Between the trimmed V and J ends, which lost 0 bases and 8 bases, there was a span of 16 bases.